Following are 4 T cell receptor beta chains from one sample sequenced in a study of shared clonotypes between healthy human individuals. Method: immunoSEQ multiplex PCR; TCRdb's copy keeps in-frame clones and lacks some. Among about 2,500,000 clones listed, about 92% were seen once. Input material: naive CD4+ T cells sorted from blood. Subset specified: CD45RA+ positively selected. These receptors came from a man in his late teens or twenties in good health.

As regards this clone: The identical CDR3 is also encoded by other nucleotide sequences in the sample. The chain carries TRBV2 and TRBJ1-5, with D possibly being TRBD1 (5 bases). Germline V gene sequence: CDR1 SNHLY, CDR2 FYNNEI. Trimming removed 4 bases at V and 4 bases at J, with 14 bases between. There are 15 residues in the CDR3. CDR3 region: CASSGGQGGNQPQHF. CDR3 sequence (DNA): TGTGCCAGCAGTGGAGGGCAGGGAGGGAATCAGCCCCAGCATTTT.

This chain uses TRBV13 with TRBJ2-5; no clear D. The end of the DNA fits TRBJ2-7 better, so the J call may be wrong. The CDR3 contains 13 residues. Germline CDR1 is PRHDT and CDR2 is FYEKMQ (reference sequence). The CDR3 region is CASSKSPGPEQYF. CDR3 bases: TGTGCCAGCAGCAAGTCCCCCGGCCCCGAGCAGTACTTC.

This chain connects TRBV1 to TRBJ2-3; the table's D call, TRBD1, was not checked against the DNA. TRBV1 counts as a pseudogene. The CDR3 sequence is 19 residues long. CDR3 nucleotide sequence: TGCACCAGCAGCCAAGATGGGGATTGGCGGACAACTAGCACAGATACGCAGTATTTT. The encoded protein is CTSSQDGDWRTTSTDTQYF.

As concerns this clone: A junction end diverges from the germline sequence, so it may reflect a read error. The chain is built from TRBV7-7 and TRBJ2-2, with a weak D call TRBD1 (5 bases). Germline lookup yields CDR1 SSHAT and CDR2 FNYEAQ (reference sequence). CDR3 length: 13 residues. CDR3 amino acids: CASSFSQGGELFF. The CDR3 nucleotides are TGTGCTAGCAGCTTTTCCCAGGGCGGGGAGCTGTTTTTT.